This TCR beta chain appears in the sequencing data of a study of T cells after yellow fever vaccination. V lost 10 bases and J lost 14, with 20 bases in between. This CDR3 is 11 amino acids long. Germline loops: CDR1 MDHEN, CDR2 SYDVKM. This clonotype was picked up many times. Antigen specificity is unknown. General study results and limits: Highly abundant clonotypes carried over from the bulk population could end up in FACS-sorted repertoires as contaminants.

TCRdb processed the 5' RACE reads anew with MiXCR; each CDR3 protein has one entry. The sample records under 300,000 distinct CDR3 sequences, 6% to 7.5% being singletons. The material sequenced was CD4+ T cells sorted from PBMCs, taken 15 days after the yellow fever booster vaccination. V gene TRBV28 combines with J gene TRBJ1-2; unclear D gene. The receptor was derived from a young man who received the YFV17D yellow fever vaccine. CDR3 bases: TGTGCCACCTACTACGAGGGCTCTACAACCTTC. This translates into CATYYEGSTTF.